This record concerns one T cell receptor beta chain sequence. TCRdb's copy holds only in-frame clones and misses some; the assay was immunoSEQ multiplex PCR. The data contain approximately 200,000 clones, about 93% of them seen just once; the ten biggest clones take up 0.7% to 0.8%. The data derive from a study of blood T cell repertoires in COVID-19. The origin of this receptor is a man younger than 45 with COVID-19, enrolled during active disease. The sample was peripheral blood.

Written as DNA, the CDR3 is TGTGCCAGTAGTATTTCGGGATTTCGTATAGGCAATCAGCCCCAGCATTTT. This sequence encodes CASSISGFRIGNQPQHF. This rearrangement joins TRBV19 to TRBJ1-5; D ambiguous. Trimming stripped 3 bases from V and 2 bases from J, with 17 bases between. This CDR3 has 17 residues. Germline V lookup: CDR1 LNHDA, CDR2 SQIVND (reference sequence).